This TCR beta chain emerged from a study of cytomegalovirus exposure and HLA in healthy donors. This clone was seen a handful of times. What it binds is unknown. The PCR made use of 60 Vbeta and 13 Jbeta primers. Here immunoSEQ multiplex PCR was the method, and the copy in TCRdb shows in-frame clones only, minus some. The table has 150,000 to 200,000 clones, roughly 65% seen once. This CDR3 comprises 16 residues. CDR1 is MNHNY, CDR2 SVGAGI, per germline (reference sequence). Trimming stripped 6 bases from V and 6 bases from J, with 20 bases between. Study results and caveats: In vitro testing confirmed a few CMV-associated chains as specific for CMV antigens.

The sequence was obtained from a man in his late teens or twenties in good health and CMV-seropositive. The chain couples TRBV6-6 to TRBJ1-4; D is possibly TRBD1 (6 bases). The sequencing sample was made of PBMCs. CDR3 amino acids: CASSPGRGRRDEKLFF. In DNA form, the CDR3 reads TGTGCCAGCAGCCCCGGGCGGGGGCGACGGGATGAAAAACTGTTTTTT.